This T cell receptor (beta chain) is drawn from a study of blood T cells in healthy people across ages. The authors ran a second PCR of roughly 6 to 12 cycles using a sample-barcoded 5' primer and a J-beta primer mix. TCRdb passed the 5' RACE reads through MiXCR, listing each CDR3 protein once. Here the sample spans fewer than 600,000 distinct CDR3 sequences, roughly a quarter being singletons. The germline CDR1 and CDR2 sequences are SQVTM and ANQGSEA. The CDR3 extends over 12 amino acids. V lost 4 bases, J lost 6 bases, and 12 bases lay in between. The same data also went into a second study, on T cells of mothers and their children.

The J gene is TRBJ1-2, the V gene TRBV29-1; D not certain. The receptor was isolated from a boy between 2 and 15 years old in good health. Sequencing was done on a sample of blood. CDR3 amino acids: CSVVSRVDGYTF. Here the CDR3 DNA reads TGCAGCGTTGTATCCCGGGTTGATGGCTACACCTTC.